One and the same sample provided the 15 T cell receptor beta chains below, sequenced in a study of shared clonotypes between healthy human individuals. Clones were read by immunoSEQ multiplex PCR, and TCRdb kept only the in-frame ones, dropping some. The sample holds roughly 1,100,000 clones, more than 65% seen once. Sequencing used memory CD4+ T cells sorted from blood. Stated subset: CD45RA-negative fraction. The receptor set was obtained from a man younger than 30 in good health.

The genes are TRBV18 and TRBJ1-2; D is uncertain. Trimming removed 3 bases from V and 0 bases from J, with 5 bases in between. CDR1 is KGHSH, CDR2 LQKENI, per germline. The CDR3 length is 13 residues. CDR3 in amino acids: CASSPATNYGYTF. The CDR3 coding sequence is TGTGCCAGCTCACCGGCAACTAACTATGGCTACACCTTC.

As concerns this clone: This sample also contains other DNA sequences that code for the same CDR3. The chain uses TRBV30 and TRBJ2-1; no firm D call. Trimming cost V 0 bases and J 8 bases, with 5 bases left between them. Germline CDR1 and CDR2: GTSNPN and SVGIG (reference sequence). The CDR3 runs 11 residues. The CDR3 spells CAWSVRDEQFF. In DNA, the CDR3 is TGTGCCTGGAGTGTACGAGATGAGCAGTTCTTC.

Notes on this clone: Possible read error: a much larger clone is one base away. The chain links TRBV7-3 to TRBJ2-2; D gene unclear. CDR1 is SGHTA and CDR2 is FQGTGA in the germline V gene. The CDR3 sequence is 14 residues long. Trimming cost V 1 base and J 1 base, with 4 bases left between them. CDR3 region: CASSLRQNTGELFF. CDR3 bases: TGTGCCAGCAGCTTAAGACAGAACACCGGGGAGCTGTTTTTT. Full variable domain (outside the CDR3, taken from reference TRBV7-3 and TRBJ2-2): GAGVSQTPSNKVTEKGKYVELRCDPISGHTALYWYRQSLGQGPEFLIYFQGTGAADDSGLPNDRFFAVRPEGSVSTLKIQRTERGDSAVYLCASSLRQNTGELFFGEGSRLTVL.

The DNA of the CDR3 is TGTGCCAGCAGCTTAGCAGAGCCCGGCTACACCTTC. As protein: CASSLAEPGYTF. V is TRBV7-9 and J is TRBJ1-2; unclear D gene. Per the germline V gene, CDR1 is SEHNR and CDR2 is FQNEAQ (reference sequence). The CDR3 has 12 amino acids. V lost 0 bases, J lost 8 bases, and 7 bases lay in between. Drawing the rest from reference TRBV7-9 and TRBJ1-2, the complete variable domain is DTGVSQNPRHKITKRGQNVTFRCDPISEHNRLYWYRQTLGQGPEFLTYFQNEAQLEKSRLLSDRFSAERPKGSFSTLEIQRTEQGDSAMYLCASSLAEPGYTFGSGTRLTVV.

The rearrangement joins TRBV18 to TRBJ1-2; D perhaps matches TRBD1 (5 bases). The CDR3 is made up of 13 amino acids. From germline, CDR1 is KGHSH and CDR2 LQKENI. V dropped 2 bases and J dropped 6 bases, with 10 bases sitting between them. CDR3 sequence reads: CASSPRGADGYTF. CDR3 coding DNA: TGTGCCAGCTCACCAAGAGGGGCAGATGGCTACACCTTC.

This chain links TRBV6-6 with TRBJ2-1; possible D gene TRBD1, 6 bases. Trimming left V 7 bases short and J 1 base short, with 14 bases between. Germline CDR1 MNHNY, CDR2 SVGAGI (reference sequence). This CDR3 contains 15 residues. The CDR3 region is CASNGQGQSYNEQFF. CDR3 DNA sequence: TGTGCCAGCAACGGGCAGGGGCAGTCCTACAATGAGCAGTTCTTC.

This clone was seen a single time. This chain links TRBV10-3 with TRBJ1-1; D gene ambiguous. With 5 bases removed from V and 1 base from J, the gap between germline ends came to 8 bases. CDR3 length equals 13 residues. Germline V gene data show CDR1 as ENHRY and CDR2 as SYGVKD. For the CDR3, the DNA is TGTGCCATCAGTTCCCTGGGGAACACTGAAGCTTTCTTT. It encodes CAISSLGNTEAFF.

DNA for the CDR3: TGTGCCAGCAGCACGGACCGAAGGAAAGAGCAGTTCTTC. Translation: CASSTDRRKEQFF. V and J are TRBV5-6 and TRBJ2-1; D ambiguous. The germline gives CDR1 SGHDT, CDR2 YYEEEE. CDR3 length: 13 amino acids. V dropped 4 bases and J dropped 10 bases, with 15 bases sitting between them.

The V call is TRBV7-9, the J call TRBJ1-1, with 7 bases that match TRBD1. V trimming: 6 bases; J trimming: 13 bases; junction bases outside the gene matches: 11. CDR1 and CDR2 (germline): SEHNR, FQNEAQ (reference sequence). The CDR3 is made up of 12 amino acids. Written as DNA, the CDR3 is TGTGCCAGCAGTTCGACAGGGCCAAGTCTTTTCTTT. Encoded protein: CASSSTGPSLFF. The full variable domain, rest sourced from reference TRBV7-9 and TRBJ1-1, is DTGVSQNPRHKITKRGQNVTFRCDPISEHNRLYWYRQTLGQGPEFLTYFQNEAQLEKSRLLSDRFSAERPKGSFSTLEIQRTEQGDSAMYLCASSSTGPSLFFGQGTRLTVV.

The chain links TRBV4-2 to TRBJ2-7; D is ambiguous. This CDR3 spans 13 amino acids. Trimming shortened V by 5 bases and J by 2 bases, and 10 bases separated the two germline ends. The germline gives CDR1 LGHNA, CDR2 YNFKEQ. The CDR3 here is CASSIGPTYEQYF. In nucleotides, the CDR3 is TGTGCCAGCAGCATCGGACCCACCTACGAGCAGTACTTC.

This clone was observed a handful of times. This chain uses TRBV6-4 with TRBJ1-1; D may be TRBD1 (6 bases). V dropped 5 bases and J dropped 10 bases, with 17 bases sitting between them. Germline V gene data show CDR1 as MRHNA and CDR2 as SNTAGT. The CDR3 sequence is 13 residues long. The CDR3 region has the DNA TGTGCCAGCAGTCAAGAGACAGGCCGGGGAGCTTTCTTT. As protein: CASSQETGRGAFF.

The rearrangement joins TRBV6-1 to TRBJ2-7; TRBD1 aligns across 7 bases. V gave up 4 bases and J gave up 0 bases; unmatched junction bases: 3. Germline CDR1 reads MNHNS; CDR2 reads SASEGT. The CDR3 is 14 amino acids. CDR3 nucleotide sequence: TGTGCCAGCAGTGGGGCAGGGGGCTCCTACGAGCAGTACTTC. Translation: CASSGAGGSYEQYF.

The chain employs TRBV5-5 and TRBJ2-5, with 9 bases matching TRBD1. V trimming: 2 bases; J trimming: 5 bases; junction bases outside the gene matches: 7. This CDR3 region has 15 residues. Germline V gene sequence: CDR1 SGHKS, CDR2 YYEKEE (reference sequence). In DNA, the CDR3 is TGTGCCAGCAGCTTAAGGGACAGGGATTGGGAGACCCAGTACTTC. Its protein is CASSLRDRDWETQYF.

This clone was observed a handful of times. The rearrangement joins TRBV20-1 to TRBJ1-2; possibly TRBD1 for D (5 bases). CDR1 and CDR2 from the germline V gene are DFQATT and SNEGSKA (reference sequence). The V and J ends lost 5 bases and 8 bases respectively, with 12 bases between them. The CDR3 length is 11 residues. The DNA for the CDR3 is TGCAGTGCTGGGACCGGGCAGGGCTACACCTTC. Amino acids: CSAGTGQGYTF.

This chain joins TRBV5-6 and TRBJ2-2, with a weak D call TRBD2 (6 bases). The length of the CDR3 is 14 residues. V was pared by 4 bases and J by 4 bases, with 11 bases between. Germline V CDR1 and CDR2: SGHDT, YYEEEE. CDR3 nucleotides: TGTGCCAGCAGCCCCTGGGGGGTCACCGGGGAGCTGTTTTTT. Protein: CASSPWGVTGELFF.